Listed below are T cell receptor beta chains from one sample, sequenced in a study of cytomegalovirus exposure and HLA in healthy donors. Some clones are missing from TCRdb's copy, which holds only in-frame ones; the method was immunoSEQ multiplex PCR. The sample consists of tens of thousands of clones, 84% of them appearing once. The sequenced sample consisted of PBMCs. The receptors here all came from a woman younger than 35 in good health and CMV-seropositive. CDR3s include the opening cysteine and the closing phenylalanine or tryptophan. Each record gives: clone size, J gene, V gene, D gene, CDR3 DNA, CDR3 protein. D genes are given only for firm matches. The listing skips clone size in some rows; elsewhere it reads once, few, many or a size class.

-,TRBJ2-7,TRBV28,-,TGTGCCAGCAGTTCCCCGGGGGAGTACGAGCAGTACTTC,CASSSPGEYEQYF
-,TRBJ2-5,TRBV6-5,TRBD1,TGTGCCAGCAGTCCCGCGACAGGGGAGCTGGAGACCCAGTACTTC,CASSPATGELETQYF
-,TRBJ2-5,TRBV6-5,-,TGTGCCAGCAGAACCCCCGAGGGCAGCCAAGAGACCCAGTACTTC,CASRTPEGSQETQYF
-,TRBJ2-1,TRBV4-2,TRBD2,TGTGCCAGCAGCCAAGCGCGGGGGGGCCCACACAATGAGCAGTTCTTC,CASSQARGGPHNEQFF
-,TRBJ2-5,TRBV7-2,-,TGTGCCAGCAGCCGACAGTTCCAAGAGACCCAGTACTTC,CASSRQFQETQYF
-,TRBJ1-2,TRBV7-9,-,TGTGCCAGCAGCTTAGACTACTATGGCTACACCTTC,CASSLDYYGYTF
-,TRBJ2-5,TRBV7-2,TRBD1,TGTGCCAGCAGCCTCCCAGGCCACCACGGGACAGAAGACTTC,CASSLPGHHGTEDF
-,TRBJ2-7,TRBV7-6,-,TGTGCCAGCAGCTTAAGCGCAGGAGGGAACGAGCAGTACTTC,CASSLSAGGNEQYF
-,TRBJ2-1,TRBV10-3,-,TGTGCCATCAGTGAAATGCCAGGGTCCTACAATGAGCAGTTCTTC,CAISEMPGSYNEQFF
-,TRBJ2-1,TRBV7-8,TRBD2,TGTGCCAGCAGCGGGAGGGTGGGGGAGCCCTACAATGAGCAGTTCTTC,CASSGRVGEPYNEQFF
-,TRBJ2-7,TRBV29-1,TRBD1,TGCAGCGTTGTAGGTTTTAGGACAGGGGGTATCCACGAGCAGTACTTC,CSVVGFRTGGIHEQYF
-,TRBJ2-6,TRBV29-1,-,TGCAGCGTGGCTGACAGCAGCTCTGGGGCCAACGTCCTGACTTTC,CSVADSSSGANVLTF
-,TRBJ1-4,TRBV4-3,-,TGCGCCAGCAGTCAAACCCTAACAGGGACCGCAACTAATGAAAAACTGTTTTTT,CASSQTLTGTATNEKLFF
-,TRBJ2-1,TRBV6-6,-,TGTGCCAGCAGTTATGGCCGGGGTGAGCAGTTCTTC,CASSYGRGEQFF
few,TRBJ2-7,TRBV6-1,-,TGTGCCAGCAGTGAAGGGTTTAGAGGGTCCGACCAGCAGTACTTC,CASSEGFRGSDQQYF
-,TRBJ1-1,TRBV18,-,TGTGCCAGCTCACGGAGGGACACTGAAGCTTTCTTT,CASSRRDTEAFF
-,TRBJ2-7,TRBV5-1,-,TGCGCCAGCAGCGGGATTACAGGGTACTCTAGGTACGAGCAGTACTTC,CASSGITGYSRYEQYF